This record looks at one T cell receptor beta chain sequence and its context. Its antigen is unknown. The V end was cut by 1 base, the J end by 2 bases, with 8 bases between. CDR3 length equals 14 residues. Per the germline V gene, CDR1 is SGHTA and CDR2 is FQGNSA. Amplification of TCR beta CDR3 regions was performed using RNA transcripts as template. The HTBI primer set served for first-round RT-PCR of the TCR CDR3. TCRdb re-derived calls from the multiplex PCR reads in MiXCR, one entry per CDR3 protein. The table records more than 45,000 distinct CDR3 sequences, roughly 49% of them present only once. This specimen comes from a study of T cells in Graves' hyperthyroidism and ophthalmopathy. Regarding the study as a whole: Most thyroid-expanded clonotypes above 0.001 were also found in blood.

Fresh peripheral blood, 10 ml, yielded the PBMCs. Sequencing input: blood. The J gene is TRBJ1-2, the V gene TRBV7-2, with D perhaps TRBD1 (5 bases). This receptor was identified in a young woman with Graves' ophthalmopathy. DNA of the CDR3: TGTGCCAGCAGCTTAGTATCAGGGAACTATGGCTACACCTTC. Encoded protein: CASSLVSGNYGYTF.